This T cell receptor (beta chain) derives from a study of cytomegalovirus exposure and HLA in healthy donors. Study observations and caveats: In a later analysis, several top co-occurrence clusters appeared linked to parvovirus B19, influenza, CMV and Epstein-Barr virus.

The donors gave bone marrow, and they were healthy. Turning to this clone: Its antigen is as yet unknown.

A multiplex PCR was run with 60 Vbeta primers and 13 Jbeta primers. Sequencing was performed with immunoSEQ multiplex PCR; in TCRdb, only in-frame clones are kept and a portion is missing. Its table lists tens of thousands of clones. The receptor was isolated from a male donor in good health and CMV-seropositive. Sequencing was done on a sample of PBMCs.

In DNA, the CDR3 is TGTGCCAGTAGTATAGTGGTCGCGGTAACGCGAGATACGCAGTATTTT. It is translated as CASSIVVAVTRDTQYF. The rearrangement links TRBV19 to TRBJ2-3; D unresolved. Trimming removed 1 base at V and 5 bases at J, with 16 bases between. Germline CDR1 LNHDA, CDR2 SQIVND (reference sequence). The CDR3 runs 16 residues.